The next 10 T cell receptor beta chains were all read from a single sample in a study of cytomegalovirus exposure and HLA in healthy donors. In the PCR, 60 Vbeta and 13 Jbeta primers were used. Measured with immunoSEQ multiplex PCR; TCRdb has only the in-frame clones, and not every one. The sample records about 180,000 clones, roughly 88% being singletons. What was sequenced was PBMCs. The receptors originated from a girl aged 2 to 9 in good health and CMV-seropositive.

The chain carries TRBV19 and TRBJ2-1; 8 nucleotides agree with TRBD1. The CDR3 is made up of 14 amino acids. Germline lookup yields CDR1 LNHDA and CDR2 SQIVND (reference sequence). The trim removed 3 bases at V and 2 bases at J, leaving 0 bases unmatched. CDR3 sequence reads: CASSMTGAYNEQFF. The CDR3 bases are TGTGCCAGTAGTATGACAGGGGCCTACAATGAGCAGTTCTTC.

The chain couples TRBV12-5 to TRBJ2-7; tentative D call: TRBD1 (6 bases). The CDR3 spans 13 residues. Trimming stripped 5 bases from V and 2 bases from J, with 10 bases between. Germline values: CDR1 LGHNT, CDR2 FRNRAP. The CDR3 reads CASGPDRTYEQYF. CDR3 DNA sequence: TGTGCTAGTGGTCCCGACAGGACCTACGAGCAGTACTTC.

This CDR3 reads CASSAGRLYEQFF. CDR3 DNA sequence: TGTGCCAGTAGTGCGGGAAGGTTGTATGAGCAGTTCTTC. The V and J genes are TRBV19 and TRBJ2-1; TRBD2 might be the D (6 bases). The CDR3 loop spans 13 amino acids. Germline V gene data show CDR1 as LNHDA and CDR2 as SQIVND (reference sequence). V dropped 5 bases and J dropped 8 bases, with 13 bases sitting between them.

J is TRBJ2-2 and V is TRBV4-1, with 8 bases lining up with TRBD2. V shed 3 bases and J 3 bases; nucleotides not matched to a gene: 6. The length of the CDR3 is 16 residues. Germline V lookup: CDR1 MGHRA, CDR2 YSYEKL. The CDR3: CASSHQAGVDTGELFF. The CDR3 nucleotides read TGCGCCAGCAGCCACCAAGCGGGGGTAGACACCGGGGAGCTGTTTTTT.

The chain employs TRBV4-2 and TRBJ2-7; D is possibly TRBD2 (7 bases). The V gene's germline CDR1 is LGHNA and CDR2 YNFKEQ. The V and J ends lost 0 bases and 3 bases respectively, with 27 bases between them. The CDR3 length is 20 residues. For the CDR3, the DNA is TGTGCCAGCAGCCAAGAAATCCGGGGGGCCCAGAGGATACAGCACTACGAGCAGTACTTC. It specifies CASSQEIRGAQRIQHYEQYF.

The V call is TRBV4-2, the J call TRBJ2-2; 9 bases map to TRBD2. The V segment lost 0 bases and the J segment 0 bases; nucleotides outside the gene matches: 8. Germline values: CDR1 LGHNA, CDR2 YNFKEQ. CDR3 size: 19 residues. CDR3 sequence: CASSQEWGPSGANTGELFF. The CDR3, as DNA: TGTGCCAGCAGCCAAGAGTGGGGACCTAGCGGGGCGAACACCGGGGAGCTGTTTTTT.

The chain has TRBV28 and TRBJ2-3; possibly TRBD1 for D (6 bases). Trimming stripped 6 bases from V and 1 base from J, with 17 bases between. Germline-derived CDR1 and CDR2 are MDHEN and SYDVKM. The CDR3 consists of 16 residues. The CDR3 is CASSLQQGGRTDTQYF. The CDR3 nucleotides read TGTGCCAGCAGCTTACAACAGGGTGGGCGCACAGATACGCAGTATTTT.

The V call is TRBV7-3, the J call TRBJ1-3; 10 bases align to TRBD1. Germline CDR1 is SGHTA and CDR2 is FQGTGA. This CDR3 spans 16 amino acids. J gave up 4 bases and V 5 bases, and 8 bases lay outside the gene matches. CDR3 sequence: CASSPSGTGVGNTIYF. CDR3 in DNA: TGTGCCAGCAGCCCCTCCGGGACAGGGGTCGGAAACACCATATATTTT.

CDR3 nucleotide sequence: TGTGCCAGCAGCACTATCTACAGGGGTGGTGAAGCTTTCTTT. It yields the protein CASSTIYRGGEAFF. The genes are TRBV7-2 and TRBJ1-1; TRBD1 aligns across 7 bases. J gave up 7 bases and V 5 bases, and 10 bases lay outside the gene matches. Germline CDR1 reads SGHTA; CDR2 reads FQGNSA. The CDR3 has 14 residues.

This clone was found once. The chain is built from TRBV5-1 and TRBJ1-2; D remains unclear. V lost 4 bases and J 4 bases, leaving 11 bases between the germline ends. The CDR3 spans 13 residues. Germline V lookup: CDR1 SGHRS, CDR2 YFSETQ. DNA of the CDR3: TGCGCCAGCAGCATGGGCCGGGGCTATGGCTACACCTTC. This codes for CASSMGRGYGYTF.